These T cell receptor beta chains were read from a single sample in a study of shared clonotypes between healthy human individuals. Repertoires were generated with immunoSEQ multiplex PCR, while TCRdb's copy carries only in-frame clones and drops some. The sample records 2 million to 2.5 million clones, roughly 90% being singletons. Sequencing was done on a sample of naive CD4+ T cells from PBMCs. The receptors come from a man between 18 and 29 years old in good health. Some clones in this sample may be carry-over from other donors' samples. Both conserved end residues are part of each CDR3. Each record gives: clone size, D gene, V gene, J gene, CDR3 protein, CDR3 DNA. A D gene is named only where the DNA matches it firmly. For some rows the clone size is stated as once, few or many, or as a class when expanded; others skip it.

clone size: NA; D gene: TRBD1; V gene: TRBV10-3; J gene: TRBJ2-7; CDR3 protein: CAIRDQQGASYEQYF; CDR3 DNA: TGTGCCATCAGAGACCAACAGGGGGCCTCCTACGAGCAGTACTTC
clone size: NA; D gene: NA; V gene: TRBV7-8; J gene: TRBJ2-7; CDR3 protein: CASSSRPGHLGEQYF; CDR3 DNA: TGTGCCAGCAGCTCCCGACCGGGACACTTAGGGGAGCAGTACTTC
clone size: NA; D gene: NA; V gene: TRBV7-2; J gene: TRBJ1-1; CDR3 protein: CASSSQGEMSEAFF; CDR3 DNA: TGTGCCAGCAGCTCACAAGGGGAAATGTCTGAAGCTTTCTTT
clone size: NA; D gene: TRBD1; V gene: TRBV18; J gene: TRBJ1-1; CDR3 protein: CASSPTGQGPDTEAFF; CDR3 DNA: TGTGCCAGCTCACCAACGGGACAGGGACCTGACACTGAAGCTTTCTTT
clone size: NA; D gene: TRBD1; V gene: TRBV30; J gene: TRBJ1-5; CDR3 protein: CAWSVAGGNGQPQHF; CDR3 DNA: TGTGCCTGGAGTGTAGCAGGGGGGAACGGTCAGCCCCAGCATTTT
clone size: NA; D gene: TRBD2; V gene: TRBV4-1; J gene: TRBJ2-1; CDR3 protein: CASGLAAMPNEQFF; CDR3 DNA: TGCGCCAGTGGCCTAGCGGCCATGCCCAATGAGCAGTTCTTC
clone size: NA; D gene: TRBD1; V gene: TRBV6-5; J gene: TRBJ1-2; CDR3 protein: CASSYSQGQGPYGYTF; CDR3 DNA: TGTGCCAGCAGTTACTCCCAGGGACAGGGTCCCTATGGCTACACCTTC
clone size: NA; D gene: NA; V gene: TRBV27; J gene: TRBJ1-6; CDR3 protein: CASGGELDHSPLHF; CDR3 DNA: TGTGCCAGCGGTGGGGAGTTGGATCATTCACCCCTCCACTTT
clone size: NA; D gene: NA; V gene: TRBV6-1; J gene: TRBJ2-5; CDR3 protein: CASSDFQGLKETQYF; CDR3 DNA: TGTGCCAGCAGTGACTTCCAGGGACTGAAAGAGACCCAGTACTTC
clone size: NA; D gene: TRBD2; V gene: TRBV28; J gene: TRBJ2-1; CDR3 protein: CASSLRLAGGSYNEQFF; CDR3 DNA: TGTGCCAGCAGTTTAAGGCTAGCGGGAGGTTCCTACAATGAGCAGTTCTTC
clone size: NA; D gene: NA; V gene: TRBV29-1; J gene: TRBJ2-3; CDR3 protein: CSVDRSTDTQYF; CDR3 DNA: TGCAGCGTTGATCGGAGCACAGATACGCAGTATTTT
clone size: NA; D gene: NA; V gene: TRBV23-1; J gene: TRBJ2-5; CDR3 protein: CASSHWVQYF; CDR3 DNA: TGCGCCAGCAGTCACTGGGTCCAGTACTTC
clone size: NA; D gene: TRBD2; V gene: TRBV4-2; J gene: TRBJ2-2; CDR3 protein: CASSHAPGLAGGAGELFF; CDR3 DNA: TGTGCCAGCAGCCATGCACCGGGACTAGCGGGAGGGGCCGGGGAGCTGTTTTTT
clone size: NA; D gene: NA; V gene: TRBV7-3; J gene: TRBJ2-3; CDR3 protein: CASSALQTDTQYF; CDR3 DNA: TGTGCCAGCAGCGCTTTACAAACAGATACGCAGTATTTT
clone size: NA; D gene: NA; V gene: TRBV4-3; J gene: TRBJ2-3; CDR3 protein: CASSQDRHLTDTQYF; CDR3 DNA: TGCGCCAGCAGCCAAGATCGGCACCTCACAGATACGCAGTATTTT
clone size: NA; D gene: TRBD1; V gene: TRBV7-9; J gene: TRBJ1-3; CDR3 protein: CASSPGQYSGNTIYF; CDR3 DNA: TGTGCCAGCAGCCCGGGACAGTACTCTGGAAACACCATATATTTT
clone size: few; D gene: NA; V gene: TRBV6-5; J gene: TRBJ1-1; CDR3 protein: CASITRGNTEAFF; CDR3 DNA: TGTGCCAGCATCACGAGGGGGAACACTGAAGCTTTCTTT
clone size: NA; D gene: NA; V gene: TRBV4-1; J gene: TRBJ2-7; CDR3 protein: CASTKFGRDSYEQYF; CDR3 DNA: TGCGCCAGCACCAAATTTGGACGGGACTCCTACGAGCAGTACTTC
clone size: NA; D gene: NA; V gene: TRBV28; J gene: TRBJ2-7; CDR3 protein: CASERPTLYEQYF; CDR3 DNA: TGTGCCAGCGAACGGCCCACGCTGTACGAGCAGTACTTC
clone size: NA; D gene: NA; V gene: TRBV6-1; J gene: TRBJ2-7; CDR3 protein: CASTMTHAYEQYF; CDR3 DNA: TGTGCCAGCACTATGACTCATGCCTACGAGCAGTACTTC
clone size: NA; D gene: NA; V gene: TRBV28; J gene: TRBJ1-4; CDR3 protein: CASSLSALAPETTNEKLFF; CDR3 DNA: TGTGCCAGCAGTTTATCCGCCCTCGCTCCGGAGACAACTAATGAAAAACTGTTTTTT
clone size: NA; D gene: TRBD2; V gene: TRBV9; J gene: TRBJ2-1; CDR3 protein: CASSVVSGRSSEQFF; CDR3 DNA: TGTGCCAGCAGCGTAGTGAGCGGGAGGTCAAGTGAGCAGTTCTTC
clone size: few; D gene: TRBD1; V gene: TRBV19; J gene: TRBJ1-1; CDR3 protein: CASSLQGRNTEAFF; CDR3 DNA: TGTGCCAGTAGTCTACAGGGGAGGAACACTGAAGCTTTCTTT
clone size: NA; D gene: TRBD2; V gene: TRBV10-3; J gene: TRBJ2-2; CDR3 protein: CAIGAGGPNTGELFF; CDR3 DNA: TGTGCCATCGGGGCGGGAGGGCCGAACACCGGGGAGCTGTTTTTT
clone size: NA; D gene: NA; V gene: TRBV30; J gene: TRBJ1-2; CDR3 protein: CAWGTGISYGYTF; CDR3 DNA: TGTGCCTGGGGAACAGGGATTTCCTATGGCTACACCTTC
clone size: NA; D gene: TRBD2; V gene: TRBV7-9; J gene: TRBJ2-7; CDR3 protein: CASSLVRLAGSSYEQYF; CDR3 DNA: TGTGCCAGCAGCTTAGTTCGACTAGCGGGAAGCTCCTACGAGCAGTACTTC
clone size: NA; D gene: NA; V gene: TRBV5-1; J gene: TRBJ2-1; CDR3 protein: CASSSGTSIYNEQFF; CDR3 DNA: TGCGCCAGCAGCTCTGGGACTTCAATATACAATGAGCAGTTCTTC
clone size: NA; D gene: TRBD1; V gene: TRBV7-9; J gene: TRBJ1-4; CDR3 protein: CASSPGQANEKLFF; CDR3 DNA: TGTGCCAGCAGCCCGGGACAGGCAAATGAAAAACTGTTTTTT
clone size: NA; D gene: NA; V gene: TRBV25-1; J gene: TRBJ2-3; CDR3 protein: CATAASKSTDTQYF; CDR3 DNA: TGTGCCACTGCAGCCAGCAAAAGCACAGATACGCAGTATTTT
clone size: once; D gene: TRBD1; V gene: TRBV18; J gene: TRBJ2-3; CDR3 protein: CASSPRQGVTDTQYF; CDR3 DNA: TGTGCCAGCTCACCACGGCAGGGGGTCACAGATACGCAGTATTTT
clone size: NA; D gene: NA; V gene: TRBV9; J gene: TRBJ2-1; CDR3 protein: CASSVEWQAYNEQFF; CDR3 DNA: TGTGCCAGCAGCGTAGAATGGCAGGCGTACAATGAGCAGTTCTTC
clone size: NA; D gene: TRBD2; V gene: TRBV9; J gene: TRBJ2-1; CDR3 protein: CASSVATGTSGTYNEQFF; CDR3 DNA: TGTGCCAGCAGCGTAGCTACGGGGACTAGCGGGACATACAATGAGCAGTTCTTC
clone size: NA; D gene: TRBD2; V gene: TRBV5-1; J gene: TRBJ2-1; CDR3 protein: CASSFSGSTGNEQFF; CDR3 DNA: TGCGCCAGCAGCTTTAGCGGGAGTACGGGGAATGAGCAGTTCTTC
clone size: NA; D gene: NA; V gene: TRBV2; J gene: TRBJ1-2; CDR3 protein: CASRVVASGYTF; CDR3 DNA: TGTGCCAGCAGGGTAGTCGCGTCGGGCTACACCTTC
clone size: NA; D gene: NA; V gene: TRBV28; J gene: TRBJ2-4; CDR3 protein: CASSLGTVAKNIQYF; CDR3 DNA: TGTGCCAGCAGTTTAGGGACGGTAGCCAAAAACATTCAGTACTTC
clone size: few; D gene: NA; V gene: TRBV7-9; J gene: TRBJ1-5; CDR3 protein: CASSQGLGGNQPQHF; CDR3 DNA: TGTGCCAGCAGCCAAGGGCTTGGGGGCAATCAGCCCCAGCATTTT
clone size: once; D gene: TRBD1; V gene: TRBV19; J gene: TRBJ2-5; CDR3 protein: CASSPGQPRQETQYF; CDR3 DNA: TGTGCCAGTAGTCCGGGACAGCCCCGCCAAGAGACCCAGTACTTC
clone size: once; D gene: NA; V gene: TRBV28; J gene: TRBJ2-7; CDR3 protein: CASSLGGSLSYEQYF; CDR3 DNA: TGTGCCAGCAGCTTGGGGGGTTCCCTCTCCTACGAGCAGTACTTC